These T cell receptor beta chains were read from a single sample in a study of control samples from healthy donors and cancer patients. Here immunoSEQ multiplex PCR was the method, and the copy in TCRdb shows in-frame clones only, minus some. The top ten clones hold roughly 2.5% of a sample with approximately 97,000 clones, under 95% of them seen once. Sequencing used blood. The receptors stem from a young woman in good health. CDR3s leave out the opening cysteine and the closing phenylalanine or tryptophan. Some rows mark clone size as missing; the rest say once, few, many or name a class of expanded clone.

v_call,clone_size,j_call,cdr3_aa
TRBV2,once,TRBJ1-4,ASSATQTGPNEKLF
TRBV6-5,few,TRBJ2-6,ASGSGGGGANVLT
TRBV3-1/TRBV3-2,-,TRBJ1-1,ASSHSTGGTEAF
TRBV28,-,TRBJ1-1,ASSLGAEAF
TRBV5-6,few,TRBJ1-6,ASSSGANRGSPLH
TRBV4-1,few,TRBJ2-5,ASSQDARIRGDQY
TRBV10-3,-,TRBJ2-7,AISVNPSGVRDEQY
TRBV28,-,TRBJ2-1,ASSFIQGLGEQF
TRBV29-1,-,TRBJ1-1,SVGQGANTEAF
TRBV10-3,-,TRBJ2-3,AISESGDTQY
TRBV7-2,-,TRBJ2-7,ASSSTGGKDEQY
TRBV12-5,-,TRBJ1-3,ASGLVGAPSGNTIY
TRBV6-2/TRBV6-3,-,TRBJ2-7,ASSYSPTDSYEQY
TRBV2,-,TRBJ2-2,ASSEPTRSNTGELF
TRBV11-2,once,TRBJ2-6,ASSLANRANVPT
TRBV2,-,TRBJ2-3,ASSEARRADTQY
TRBV5-1,-,TRBJ2-7,ASSLARGDEQY
TRBV6-1,-,TRBJ1-6,ASTLSRESLH
TRBV2,once,TRBJ2-7,ASSPTRTYEQY
TRBV5-1,-,TRBJ2-5,ASSLGSAGGNQETQY
TRBV24-1,-,TRBJ2-1,ATSERRVVDEQF
TRBV10-2,-,TRBJ1-2,ASGGGYGYT
TRBV3-1/TRBV3-2,-,TRBJ1-1,ASSQEGGNTEAF
TRBV7-8,-,TRBJ1-1,ASSLAVGIGYTEAF
TRBV5-6,-,TRBJ1-5,ASSARVGINQPQH